This is a list of T cell receptor beta chains from one sample in a study of immune heterogeneity within non-small cell lung tumors. From the multiplex PCR reads, TCRdb called clonotypes with MiXCR, one entry per CDR3 protein. The table lists under 3,500 distinct CDR3 sequences, 17% of them singletons, with about 17% in the top ten. Sequencing used lung tumor tissue. These TCRs come from a man in his fifties with non-small cell lung cancer. The CDR3 runs from the conserved cysteine through the conserved F or W. A D gene is named only where the DNA matches it firmly. The size entry is marked missing in some rows and otherwise reads once, few, many or a size class.

>TRBJ2-7|medium-sized|TRBV11-2|.|17
CASSLDQWGGGAYEQYF
TGTGCCAGCAGCTTAGATCAATGGGGAGGGGGGGCCTACGAGCAGTACTTC
>TRBJ2-7|many|TRBV5-6|TRBD1|12
CASRGGTYEQYF
TGTGCCAGCAGAGGGGGCACCTACGAGCAGTACTTC
>TRBJ2-7|medium-sized|TRBV20-1|.|15
CSARSWGPGTYEQYF
TGCAGTGCTAGGAGTTGGGGACCGGGAACCTACGAGCAGTACTTC
>TRBJ1-6|many|TRBV20-1|.|16
CSARDPRGGASSPLHF
TGCAGTGCTAGAGATCCGCGGGGGGGGGCTAGTTCACCCCTCCACTTT
>TRBJ1-4|medium-sized|TRBV27|TRBD1|16
CASSLTYRGADEKLFF
TGTGCCAGCAGTTTAACATACAGGGGGGCGGATGAAAAACTGTTTTTT
>TRBJ2-7|medium-sized|TRBV28|TRBD2|15
CASILAGTPGAEQYF
TGTGCCAGCATCCTAGCGGGAACCCCCGGGGCCGAGCAGTACTTC
>TRBJ2-1|medium-sized|TRBV7-8|TRBD2|19
CASSLVGTSGRGTYNEQFF
TGTGCCAGCAGCTTAGTGGGGACTAGCGGGAGGGGCACCTACAATGAGCAGTTCTTC
>TRBJ1-5|many|TRBV18|.|13
CASSPGEEQPQHF
TGTGCCAGCTCACCGGGGGAGGAGCAGCCCCAGCATTTT
>TRBJ1-2|.|TRBV5-1|.|14
CASIGGQSLWGYTF
TGCGCCAGCATTGGCGGACAGTCTCTATGGGGCTACACCTTC
>TRBJ2-5|.|TRBV12-3/TRBV12-4|.|12
CASSLGLETQYF
TGTGCCAGCAGTCTAGGCCTCGAGACCCAGTACTTC
>TRBJ1-5|medium-sized|TRBV10-2|TRBD1|13
CASRRGRDQPQHF
TGCGCCAGCAGAAGGGGGCGCGATCAGCCCCAGCATTTT
>TRBJ2-7|medium-sized|TRBV7-8|.|12
CASSLVGNEQYF
TGTGCCAGCAGCTTAGTGGGTAACGAGCAGTACTTC
>TRBJ1-5|medium-sized|TRBV18|.|14
CASSHYAYNQPQHF
TGTGCCAGCTCACACTACGCTTACAATCAGCCCCAGCATTTT
>TRBJ2-2|medium-sized|TRBV27|TRBD2|14
CASSPQAGMGELFF
TGTGCCAGCAGTCCCCAAGCGGGAATGGGGGAGCTGTTTTTT
>TRBJ1-1|few|TRBV29-1|.|13
CSSPGEVNTEAFF
TGCAGCTCCCCAGGGGAGGTGAACACTGAAGCTTTCTTT
>TRBJ2-2|many|TRBV11-2|TRBD2|14
CASSLGGRGWELFF
TGTGCCAGCAGCTTAGGCGGGAGGGGATGGGAGCTGTTTTTT
>TRBJ2-1|medium-sized|TRBV5-4|TRBD2|15
CASSPSGRDGSEQFF
TGTGCCAGCAGCCCCAGCGGGAGGGACGGGAGTGAGCAGTTCTTC
>TRBJ2-2|medium-sized|TRBV11-2|TRBD2|14
CASGWTSGSGELFF
TGTGCCAGCGGATGGACTAGCGGGTCCGGGGAGCTGTTTTTT
>TRBJ1-2|medium-sized|TRBV20-1|.|14
CSARENGIGVGYTF
TGCAGTGCTAGAGAAAACGGGATTGGGGTTGGCTACACCTTC
>TRBJ2-1|many|TRBV3-1|.|16
CASSKTGTASYNEQFF
TGTGCCAGCAGCAAAACCGGGACTGCCTCCTACAATGAGCAGTTCTTC
>TRBJ2-7|medium-sized|TRBV6-2/TRBV6-3|TRBD2|15
CASRRDYRKSYEQYF
TGTGCCAGCAGACGGGACTACCGAAAATCCTACGAGCAGTACTTC
>TRBJ1-6|medium-sized|TRBV3-1|.|16
CASSQVEAHYNSPLHF
TGTGCCAGCAGCCAAGTGGAGGCCCATTATAATTCACCCCTCCACTTT
>TRBJ2-7|medium-sized|TRBV9|TRBD1|14
CASSVTGAGYEQYF
TGTGCCAGCAGCGTGACAGGGGCGGGCTACGAGCAGTACTTC
>TRBJ2-2|few|TRBV5-1|.|14
CASEKGWDTGELFF
TGCGCCAGCGAGAAAGGGTGGGACACCGGGGAGCTGTTTTTT
>TRBJ2-4|.|TRBV30|.|13
CACRDPTVNIQYF
TGTGCCTGTAGGGACCCGACTGTAAACATTCAGTACTTC
>TRBJ2-7|many|TRBV5-1|TRBD1|15
CASSLDQGVLYEQYF
TGCGCCAGCAGCTTGGACCAGGGGGTCCTCTACGAGCAGTACTTC
>TRBJ2-5|medium-sized|TRBV15|.|15
CATSRDLEGGGPRDF
TGTGCCACCAGCAGAGATCTGGAGGGAGGTGGCCCACGGGACTTC
>TRBJ2-2|many|TRBV9|TRBD2|16
CASSVGASGNTGELFF
TGTGCCAGCAGCGTAGGGGCTAGCGGGAACACCGGGGAGCTGTTTTTT
>TRBJ2-5|.|TRBV5-1|TRBD2|16
CASSPGTSGRVWTQYF
TGCGCCAGCAGCCCCGGGACTAGCGGGAGAGTTTGGACCCAGTACTTC
>TRBJ1-1|medium-sized|TRBV19|TRBD1|13
CASHDRAYTEAFF
TGTGCCAGTCATGACAGGGCTTACACTGAAGCTTTCTTT
>TRBJ2-7|medium-sized|TRBV27|TRBD2|13
CASRPSGSTEQYF
TGTGCCAGCAGACCTAGCGGGAGCACCGAGCAGTACTTC
>TRBJ1-2|.|TRBV20-1|.|11
CSAPDSYGYTF
TGCAGTGCTCCGGACAGTTATGGCTACACCTTC
>TRBJ2-7|medium-sized|TRBV27|TRBD1|13
CASSGQGAYEQYF
TGTGCCAGCAGTGGACAGGGTGCCTACGAGCAGTACTTC
>TRBJ1-2|medium-sized|TRBV6-1|.|15
CASSDSGRTGYGYTF
TGTGCCAGCAGTGACTCAGGGAGAACGGGATATGGCTACACCTTC
>TRBJ2-7|once|TRBV2|TRBD1|16
CASSGRTGGATYEQYF
TGTGCCAGCAGTGGGCGGACAGGGGGCGCAACCTACGAGCAGTACTTC
>TRBJ1-1|medium-sized|TRBV19|TRBD1|14
CASSFGQGNTEAFF
TGTGCCAGTAGTTTCGGACAGGGGAACACTGAAGCTTTCTTT
>TRBJ2-1|large|TRBV19|TRBD2|15
CASSRLAGNSNEQFF
TGTGCCAGTAGTAGACTAGCGGGAAACTCCAATGAGCAGTTCTTC
>TRBJ2-5|many|TRBV6-2/TRBV6-3|TRBD2|14
CATMGLAGQETQYF
TGTGCCACCATGGGACTAGCGGGGCAAGAGACCCAGTACTTC
>TRBJ1-4|large|TRBV30|.|13
CAWSVADWEKLFF
TGTGCCTGGAGTGTGGCAGACTGGGAAAAACTGTTTTTT
>TRBJ1-1|medium-sized|TRBV28|.|14
CASSSEATVGEAFF
TGTGCCAGCAGCTCCGAGGCCACCGTCGGGGAAGCTTTCTTT
>TRBJ2-2|medium-sized|TRBV7-6|TRBD2|15
CASSLGYAGAGELFF
TGTGCCAGCAGCTTAGGGTACGCGGGAGCCGGGGAGCTGTTTTTT
>TRBJ1-6|.|TRBV2|.|13
CASKKGVNSPLHF
TGTGCCAGCAAAAAGGGGGTAAATTCACCCCTCCACTTT
>TRBJ2-1|few|TRBV2|TRBD1|15
CASSRQGAAYNEQFF
TGTGCCAGCAGCCGACAGGGGGCCGCCTACAATGAGCAGTTCTTC
>TRBJ2-2|medium-sized|TRBV3-1|TRBD2|15
CASSLLAGPRGELFF
TGTGCCAGCAGCCTTTTAGCGGGACCGCGCGGGGAGCTGTTTTTT
>TRBJ2-3|.|TRBV6-1|TRBD2|22
CASSSSRGGGHRQGLAGKSQYF
TGTGCCAGCAGTTCATCCCGTGGGGGGGGCCATCGACAGGGACTAGCGGGAAAATCGCAGTATTTT
>TRBJ2-7|medium-sized|TRBV2|TRBD2|17
CASSGNPLAGVIHEQYF
TGTGCCAGCAGTGGTAACCCCCTAGCGGGAGTTATCCACGAGCAGTACTTC
>TRBJ1-4|medium-sized|TRBV12-3/TRBV12-4|TRBD1|15
CASSSRQGYNEKLFF
TGTGCCAGCAGTTCAAGACAGGGTTATAATGAAAAACTGTTTTTT
>TRBJ2-3|many|TRBV5-1|.|14
CASSLAGNTDTQYF
TGCGCCAGCAGCTTGGCGGGCAACACAGATACGCAGTATTTT